One sample yielded the 18 T cell receptor beta chains listed below, sequenced in a study of blood T cell repertoires in COVID-19. The method was immunoSEQ multiplex PCR; TCRdb's version includes in-frame clones alone and lacks a portion of them. Of roughly 300,000 clones listed, over 75% are singletons. Sequenced sample: PBMCs or T cells enriched from blood (not recorded which). These receptors originate from a woman in her twenties or thirties who had recovered from COVID-19.

The CDR3 DNA follows: TGTGCCAGTACCTTGGGGGCTCCCCAGCATTTT. The encoded protein is CASTLGAPQHF. The V gene is TRBV2, the J gene TRBJ1-5, with D tentatively TRBD1 (6 bases). V lost 9 bases and J lost 10, with 13 bases in between. The CDR3 is 11 amino acids. From germline, CDR1 is SNHLY and CDR2 FYNNEI.

V is TRBV6-2 or TRBV6-3 and J is TRBJ2-3; 9 bases line up with TRBD2. The CDR3 runs 14 residues. The germline gives CDR1 MNHEY, CDR2 SVGEGT. V lost 4 bases to trimming and J lost 5 bases; unmatched junction nucleotides: 4. The CDR3 sequence: CASSSTSGQDTQYF. The CDR3 DNA reads as TGTGCCAGCAGTTCGACTAGCGGACAAGATACGCAGTATTTT.

The V gene is TRBV2, the J gene TRBJ2-5, with 8 bases fitting TRBD1. This CDR3 has 15 residues. The germline gives CDR1 SNHLY, CDR2 FYNNEI. V gave up 0 bases and J gave up 5 bases; unmatched junction bases: 5. The CDR3 region has the DNA TGTGCCAGCAGTGAAGCGACAGGGGCACGGGAGACCCAGTACTTC. This sequence encodes CASSEATGARETQYF.

In regard to this clone: One junction end disagrees with the germline gene, perhaps due to a read error. The V gene is TRBV4-1, the J gene TRBJ1-2; TRBD1 is a possible D gene (5 bases). The germline V gene encodes CDR1 MGHRA and CDR2 YSYEKL. The CDR3 has 15 amino acids. The CDR3 spells CASNQIQGSNYGYTF. The CDR3, as DNA: TGCGCCAGCAACCAAATCCAGGGATCTAACTATGGCTACACCTTC.

The J gene is TRBJ2-6, the V gene TRBV5-1; D possibly corresponds to TRBD2 (7 bases). V shed 0 bases and J shed 10 bases, with 14 bases lying between them. CDR1 and CDR2 (germline): SGHRS, YFSETQ. CDR3 size: 15 residues. Here the CDR3 reads CASSLVGGLENVLTF. CDR3 coding DNA: TGCGCCAGCAGCTTGGTCGGGGGGCTCGAAAACGTCCTGACTTTC.

The rearrangement joins TRBV2 to TRBJ2-5; 7 nucleotides match TRBD2. Germline lookup yields CDR1 SNHLY and CDR2 FYNNEI. The V gene end was trimmed by 7 bases and the J gene end by 2 bases; junction bases not matched to a gene: 7. The CDR3 runs to 14 residues. The DNA of the CDR3 is TGTGCCAGCACCGTCGGGGGAGGGCAAGAGACCCAGTACTTC. Translating gives CASTVGGGQETQYF.

As to this clone: The same CDR3 can be traced to other DNA sequences in this sample. The V and J genes are TRBV12-3 or TRBV12-4 and TRBJ1-2; 9 nucleotides line up with TRBD1. The CDR3 spans 13 residues. Losses at the gene ends were 4 bases for V and 5 bases for J; bases not matched to a gene: 2. This CDR3 is CASSWDRVYGYTF. DNA of the CDR3: TGTGCCAGCAGTTGGGACAGGGTTTATGGCTACACCTTC.

The genes are TRBV27 and TRBJ2-1; possible D gene TRBD2, 6 bases. CDR3 size: 12 residues. CDR1 and CDR2 from the germline V gene are MNHEY and SMNVEV (reference sequence). V dropped 3 bases and J dropped 10 bases, with 10 bases sitting between them. CDR3 amino acids: CASSFGAGEQFF. In DNA form, the CDR3 reads TGTGCCAGCAGTTTCGGGGCGGGGGAGCAGTTCTTC.

This rearrangement joins TRBV5-8 to TRBJ2-7; 9 nucleotides align to TRBD1. Losses at the gene ends were 3 bases for V and 7 bases for J; bases not matched to a gene: 17. Looked up from germline, CDR1 is SGHTS and CDR2 is YDEGEE. The CDR3 consists of 17 residues. The CDR3 DNA follows: TGTGCCAGCAGCTCGCCCGGCAGGACAGGGGCTTTGGGGGAGCAGTACTTC. Protein product: CASSSPGRTGALGEQYF.

V is TRBV6-5 and J is TRBJ2-7; D not certain. Trimming pared 4 bases from V and 2 bases from J, leaving 6 bases between. In germline, CDR1 is MNHEY, CDR2 SVGAGI. The CDR3 loop spans 12 amino acids. CDR3 residues: CASSSRTYEQYF. The CDR3 bases are TGTGCCAGCAGTTCCAGGACCTACGAGCAGTACTTC.

This sequence joins TRBV4-1 and TRBJ2-1; D ambiguous. Germline loops: CDR1 MGHRA, CDR2 YSYEKL. The length of the CDR3 is 13 residues. Deletions cut 3 bases from V and 6 bases from J, with 9 bases between. The chain's CDR3 is CASSHIVFNEQFF. In DNA, the CDR3 is TGCGCCAGCAGCCATATTGTATTCAATGAGCAGTTCTTC.

The chain uses TRBV7-9 and TRBJ1-1; D is possibly TRBD1 (6 bases). The V gene's germline CDR1 is SEHNR and CDR2 FQNEAQ (reference sequence). Trimming stripped 5 bases from V and 0 bases from J, with 19 bases between. The CDR3 has 17 residues. For the CDR3, the DNA is TGTGCCAGCAGCAATCCGGGACACGGGGCCCTGAACACTGAAGCTTTCTTT. Encoded protein: CASSNPGHGALNTEAFF.

V gene TRBV5-1 combines with J gene TRBJ1-2, with a possible D match to TRBD1 (5 bases). Germline lookup yields CDR1 SGHRS and CDR2 YFSETQ. V was pared by 4 bases and J by 3 bases, with 16 bases between. The CDR3 consists of 15 residues. This chain's CDR3 is CASSAPQGYDYGYTF. CDR3 nucleotide sequence: TGCGCCAGCAGCGCCCCGCAGGGTTACGACTATGGCTACACCTTC. Combining the CDR3 with reference TRBV5-1 and TRBJ1-2 gives the whole variable domain KAGVTQTPRYLIKTRGQQVTLSCSPISGHRSVSWYQQTPGQGLQFLFEYFSETQRNKGNFPGRFSGRQFSNSRSEMNVSTLELGDSALYLCASSAPQGYDYGYTFGSGTRLTVV.

CDR3 residues: CASSGAGTNEKLFF. CDR3 coding DNA: TGTGCCAGCAGTGGAGCGGGGACTAATGAAAAACTGTTTTTT. The chain carries TRBV25-1 and TRBJ1-4, with D unclear. From germline, CDR1 is MGHDK and CDR2 SYGVNS. The CDR3 length is 14 residues. V was shortened by 4 bases and J by 2 bases, with 8 bases between the two germline ends.

The rearrangement joins TRBV7-2 to TRBJ2-4; the D is unclear. V was clipped by 3 bases and J by 0 bases, with 18 bases between them. Germline V gives CDR1 SGHTA, CDR2 FQGNSA. This CDR3 comprises 18 residues. The CDR3 is CASSLVPYSGQAKNIQYF. CDR3 in DNA: TGTGCCAGCAGCTTGGTTCCCTACAGTGGTCAAGCCAAAAACATTCAGTACTTC.

The chain recombines TRBV5-1 with TRBJ2-7; no clear D gene. The V gene's germline CDR1 is SGHRS and CDR2 YFSETQ. The V and J ends lost 5 bases and 0 bases respectively, with 6 bases between them. The CDR3 has 12 amino acids. CDR3 amino acids: CASRLDSYEQYF. CDR3 nucleotides: TGCGCCAGCAGGTTAGACTCCTACGAGCAGTACTTC.

J is TRBJ1-2 and V is TRBV4-1; D is uncertain. Germline assignment: CDR1 MGHRA and CDR2 YSYEKL. V was trimmed by 1 base and J by 5 bases, leaving 17 bases between them. This CDR3 comprises 16 residues. CDR3 loop: CASSQGTRVRGYGYTF. In nucleotides, the CDR3 is TGCGCCAGCAGCCAAGGGACGAGGGTTCGAGGGTATGGCTACACCTTC.

The chain couples TRBV15 to TRBJ1-5; weak D call: TRBD1 (5 bases). V dropped 9 bases and J dropped 0 bases, with 12 bases sitting between them. CDR1 is LNHNV and CDR2 is YYDKDF in the germline V gene (reference sequence). CDR3 size: 14 residues. CDR3 residues: CATDRGYSNQPQHF. CDR3 in DNA: TGTGCCACTGACAGAGGATATAGCAATCAGCCCCAGCATTTT.